The 28 T cell receptor beta chains listed next were all sequenced from one sample in a study of blood T cell repertoires in COVID-19 (TCRdb year 2020). Library prep was done by the immunoSEQ multiplex PCR assay. As stored in TCRdb, this immuneACCESS dataset retains in-frame rearrangements with V and J assigned. A fraction of the clones does not appear; measured against another copy, unresolved V genes explain less than half of the discrepancy, and the remainder lacks a known reason. The sample includes around 470,000 clones, with nearly 90% observed a single time. Roughly 1% of the sample comes from the top ten. Sequencing was performed on peripheral blood. These receptors were collected from a young man with COVID-19, enrolled during active disease.

The chain joins TRBV19 to TRBJ1-2, with 9 bases lining up with TRBD1. Looked up from germline, CDR1 is LNHDA and CDR2 is SQIVND (reference sequence). V shed 4 bases and J 1 base; nucleotides not matched to a gene: 10. The length of the CDR3 is 17 residues. The CDR3 loop reads CASSNPRTGAYNYGYTF. The CDR3 DNA reads TGTGCCAGTAGTAACCCCCGGACAGGGGCCTATAACTATGGCTACACCTTC.

This rearrangement joins TRBV7-2 to TRBJ2-7; TRBD1 agrees at 8 bases. This CDR3 region has 14 residues. Germline CDR1 SGHTA, CDR2 FQGNSA. Trimming cost V 5 bases and J 2 bases; bases outside gene matches: 5. The CDR3 protein is CASSLGTGTYEQYF. DNA of the CDR3: TGTGCCAGCAGCCTCGGGACAGGAACCTACGAGCAGTACTTC.

This rearrangement joins TRBV5-4 to TRBJ1-1; no definite D call. Germline-derived CDR1 and CDR2 are SGHNT and YYREEE (reference sequence). This CDR3 has 14 amino acids. Between the trimmed V and J ends, which lost 4 bases and 4 bases, there was a span of 14 bases. The CDR3 protein is CASSPQRGGTEAFF. The CDR3 nucleotides are TGTGCCAGCAGCCCTCAGCGTGGTGGCACTGAAGCTTTCTTT.

The chain carries TRBV7-9 and TRBJ2-1; the D gene is possibly TRBD2 (6 bases). CDR1 is SEHNR and CDR2 is FQNEAQ in the germline V gene (reference sequence). The length of the CDR3 is 14 residues. V lost 2 bases, J lost 7 bases, and 12 bases lay in between. The CDR3 loop reads CASSLLGGMNEQFF. In DNA, the CDR3 is TGTGCCAGCAGCTTATTGGGCGGGATGAATGAGCAGTTCTTC.

The V call is TRBV6-4, the J call TRBJ2-2; TRBD1 matches at 7 bases. The ends lost 5 bases at V and 6 bases at J; junction bases unmatched: 6. Per germline, CDR1 MRHNA and CDR2 SNTAGT. The length of the CDR3 is 14 residues. CDR3 sequence reads: CASSSTGVSGELFF. As DNA, the CDR3 is TGTGCCAGCAGTTCCACAGGGGTGTCCGGGGAGCTGTTTTTT.

The chain uses TRBV6-6 and TRBJ2-1, with TRBD2 identical over 8 bases. Looked up from germline, CDR1 is MNHNY and CDR2 is SVGAGI (reference sequence). With 6 bases clipped from V and 5 bases from J, the junction kept 9 bases outside the gene matches. The CDR3 loop spans 15 amino acids. The CDR3 region has the DNA TGTGCCAGCAGCCCCGGTGGAGCGGGGGACAATGAGCAGTTCTTC. This gives the protein CASSPGGAGDNEQFF.

The chain carries TRBV6-5 and TRBJ1-5; D is unclear. Trimming pared 7 bases from V and 1 base from J, leaving 5 bases between. The germline gives CDR1 MNHEY, CDR2 SVGAGI. CDR3 length: 12 amino acids. CDR3: CASNGSNQPQHF. The CDR3 region has the DNA TGTGCCAGCAATGGCAGCAATCAGCCCCAGCATTTT.

The V call is TRBV6-1, the J call TRBJ1-6, with TRBD1 as a possible D gene (6 bases). The CDR3 sequence is 15 residues long. Germline CDR1 and CDR2: MNHNS and SASEGT. V was shortened by 2 bases and J by 5 bases, with 10 bases between the two germline ends. The CDR3 region has the DNA TGTGCCAGCAGTGAACTACAGGGCCATAATTCACCCCTCCACTTT. This encodes CASSELQGHNSPLHF.

This clone has a handful of counts. Other nucleotide sequences from this sample produce the same CDR3. The chain carries TRBV2 and TRBJ2-1, with D maybe TRBD2 (5 bases). V was shortened by 6 bases and J by 0 bases, with 12 bases between the two germline ends. The CDR3 has 15 residues. Germline CDR1 reads SNHLY; CDR2 reads FYNNEI. CDR3 DNA: TGTGCCAGCAGGTCAGGAGGCGGCTCCTACAATGAGCAGTTCTTC. Protein sequence: CASRSGGGSYNEQFF.

The rearrangement uses TRBV27 and TRBJ1-2; a possible D gene is TRBD1 (6 bases). The germline V gene has CDR1 MNHEY and CDR2 SMNVEV (reference sequence). Trimming left V 4 bases short and J 8 bases short, with 14 bases between. The CDR3 covers 13 residues. Here the CDR3 DNA reads TGTGCCAGCAGTTCAGGGGACCGGGGAGGCTACACCTTC. Its protein product is CASSSGDRGGYTF.

This chain links TRBV3-1 (or the pseudogene TRBV3-2) with TRBJ2-5; 10 bases map to TRBD2. Germline CDR1 is LGHDT and CDR2 is YNNKEL (reference sequence). The V segment lost 4 bases and the J segment 5 bases; nucleotides outside the gene matches: 10. The CDR3 covers 16 residues. CDR3 DNA: TGTGCCAGCAGCCCTGGGATAGCGGGGGGCAGCGAGACCCAGTACTTC. This gives the protein CASSPGIAGGSETQYF.

The chain carries TRBV10-2 and TRBJ1-2; D gene uncertain. The ends were cut back, 4 bases at V and 3 bases at J, with 9 bases in the middle. This CDR3 is built from 13 residues. The V gene's germline CDR1 is WSHSY and CDR2 SAAADI. CDR3 loop: CASSAPGYYGYTF. CDR3 bases: TGCGCCAGCAGTGCGCCGGGGTACTATGGCTACACCTTC.

The chain carries TRBV20-1 and TRBJ2-7, with 9 bases identical to TRBD1. V lost 3 bases and J lost 2; bases outside the gene matches: 11. This CDR3 is built from 16 residues. Germline loops: CDR1 DFQATT, CDR2 SNEGSKA (reference sequence). As DNA, the CDR3 is TGCAGTGCTAGTGGCGACAGGGGGTTTACCACCTACGAGCAGTACTTC. Its protein product is CSASGDRGFTTYEQYF.

The rearrangement joins TRBV19 to TRBJ1-5; TRBD1 agrees at 7 bases. Germline CDR1 is LNHDA and CDR2 is SQIVND (reference sequence). The CDR3 has 15 residues. Trimming cost V 4 bases and J 0 bases; bases outside gene matches: 3. CDR3 loop: CASSRNRGSNQPQHF. In DNA, the CDR3 is TGTGCCAGTAGTAGGAACAGGGGTAGCAATCAGCCCCAGCATTTT.

This rearrangement joins TRBV4-1 to TRBJ1-4, with TRBD1 matching 7 bases. This CDR3 spans 15 amino acids. In germline, CDR1 is MGHRA, CDR2 YSYEKL. Germline trimming cut 0 bases from V and 13 bases from J; bases unmatched to any gene: 11. CDR3 residues: CASSQEPGQVFVLFF. DNA of the CDR3: TGCGCCAGCAGCCAAGAACCCGGACAGGTTTTCGTACTGTTTTTT.

The chain employs TRBV6-6 and TRBJ1-1; TRBD1 might be the D (6 bases). The V end was cut by 2 bases, the J end by 4 bases, with 17 bases between. CDR3 length equals 16 residues. Germline values: CDR1 MNHNY, CDR2 SVGAGI (reference sequence). CDR3 sequence (DNA): TGTGCCAGCAGTTACCCCCGGCCCGGACAGATCACTGAAGCTTTCTTT. It is translated as CASSYPRPGQITEAFF.

This rearrangement joins TRBV5-1 to TRBJ1-1; TRBD1 might be the D (5 bases). Germline CDR1 SGHRS, CDR2 YFSETQ. This CDR3 has 12 residues. The germline V and J ends were trimmed by 2 bases and 10 bases, with 12 bases remaining between them. CDR3 residues: CASSFGQGLAFF. CDR3 DNA sequence: TGCGCCAGCAGCTTTGGGCAGGGTTTAGCTTTCTTT.

The rearrangement uses TRBV12-3 or TRBV12-4 and TRBJ2-2, with 8 bases that match TRBD1. CDR3 length: 13 residues. V gave up 5 bases and J gave up 6 bases; unmatched junction bases: 2. CDR3 nucleotides: TGTGCCAGCAGTATGACAGGGGCCGGGGAGCTGTTTTTT. Translated: CASSMTGAGELFF.

This chain uses TRBV28 with TRBJ2-3; TRBD1 matches at 8 bases. The CDR3 has 14 residues. J was trimmed by 3 bases and V by 4 bases; bases with no gene match: 3. Germline CDR1 and CDR2: MDHEN and SYDVKM. The CDR3 is CASSSGQGTDTQYF. The CDR3 bases are TGTGCCAGCAGTTCAGGACAGGGAACAGATACGCAGTATTTT.

The chain links TRBV18 to TRBJ1-5; D might be TRBD1 (6 bases). This CDR3 region has 16 residues. The germline V gene encodes CDR1 KGHSH and CDR2 LQKENI. V was cut by 3 bases and J by 0 bases, with 12 bases left in between. The CDR3 protein is CASSPFPGVSNQPQHF. The CDR3 region has the DNA TGTGCCAGCTCACCTTTTCCAGGGGTTAGCAATCAGCCCCAGCATTTT.

The rearrangement links TRBV27 to TRBJ1-6; D is unclear. Germline loops: CDR1 MNHEY, CDR2 SMNVEV (reference sequence). V was cut by 3 bases and J by 4 bases, with 7 bases left in between. The CDR3 runs to 14 residues. In DNA, the CDR3 is TGTGCCAGCAGTTTTGGAGGGTATAATTCACCCCTCCACTTT. Protein sequence: CASSFGGYNSPLHF.

This chain joins TRBV7-9 and TRBJ1-5; possible D gene TRBD1, 5 bases. Germline assignment: CDR1 SEHNR and CDR2 FQNEAQ (reference sequence). The CDR3 covers 15 residues. The V and J ends lost 4 bases and 3 bases respectively, with 13 bases between them. CDR3 residues: CASSSPGGTNQPQHF. As DNA, the CDR3 is TGTGCCAGCAGCTCTCCGGGGGGTACCAATCAGCCCCAGCATTTT.

This clone was observed a single time. The chain combines TRBV7-9 with TRBJ2-3; 8 nucleotides align to TRBD2. The CDR3 totals 16 residues. Germline CDR1 is SEHNR and CDR2 is FQNEAQ (reference sequence). Germline trimming cut 2 bases from V and 5 bases from J; bases unmatched to any gene: 9. Written as DNA, the CDR3 is TGTGCCAGCAGCTTACTTGGTCGGGGGGGAGGAGATACGCAGTATTTT. Its translation: CASSLLGRGGGDTQYF.

The chain links TRBV5-1 to TRBJ2-5, with TRBD2 as a possible D gene (6 bases). The CDR3 consists of 13 residues. Germline V gives CDR1 SGHRS, CDR2 YFSETQ. V lost 5 bases, J lost 3 bases, and 11 bases lay in between. In DNA, the CDR3 is TGCGCCAGCAGACGGGGGACCGAAGAGACCCAGTACTTC. Amino acid sequence: CASRRGTEETQYF.

This chain links TRBV25-1 with TRBJ1-5; D may be TRBD1 (5 bases). Germline V gives CDR1 MGHDK, CDR2 SYGVNS. This CDR3 has 15 residues. Trimming took off 3 bases at V and 6 bases at J, with 15 bases between the two ends. For the CDR3, the DNA is TGTGCCAGCAGTGAGGACACGGCTGAACGTCAGCCCCAGCATTTT. This translates into CASSEDTAERQPQHF. The entire variable domain, with the rest obtained from reference TRBV25-1 and TRBJ1-5, is as follows: EADIYQTPRYLVIGTGKKITLECSQTMGHDKMYWYQQDPGMELHLIHYSYGVNSTEKGDLSSESTVSRIRTEHFPLTLESARPSHTSQYLCASSEDTAERQPQHFGDGTRLSIL.

This chain links TRBV27 with TRBJ2-1; 7 bases agree with TRBD2. With 5 bases clipped from V and 15 bases from J, the junction kept 13 bases outside the gene matches. Germline V lookup: CDR1 MNHEY, CDR2 SMNVEV (reference sequence). This CDR3 contains 13 residues. This chain's CDR3 is CASSDRVGTTVFF. The CDR3 DNA sequence: TGTGCCAGCAGTGATAGAGTTGGGACTACAGTGTTCTTC.

This chain uses TRBV6-5 with TRBJ2-1, with a tentative D call TRBD1 (6 bases). The V gene's germline CDR1 is MNHEY and CDR2 SVGAGI. The CDR3 is 15 amino acids. Trimming took 6 bases from V and 6 from J, leaving 18 bases between them. The DNA of the CDR3 is TGTGCCAGCAGAACTAGACGGGACACCATCAATGAGCAGTTCTTC. Residues: CASRTRRDTINEQFF.

CDR3 region: CASSSGASYEQYF. Written as DNA, the CDR3 is TGTGCCAGTAGTTCGGGAGCTTCCTACGAGCAGTACTTC. J is TRBJ2-7 and V is TRBV19; possibly TRBD2 for D (6 bases). With 5 bases removed from V and 1 base from J, the gap between germline ends came to 9 bases. The CDR3 runs 13 residues. CDR1 and CDR2 (germline): LNHDA, SQIVND (reference sequence).